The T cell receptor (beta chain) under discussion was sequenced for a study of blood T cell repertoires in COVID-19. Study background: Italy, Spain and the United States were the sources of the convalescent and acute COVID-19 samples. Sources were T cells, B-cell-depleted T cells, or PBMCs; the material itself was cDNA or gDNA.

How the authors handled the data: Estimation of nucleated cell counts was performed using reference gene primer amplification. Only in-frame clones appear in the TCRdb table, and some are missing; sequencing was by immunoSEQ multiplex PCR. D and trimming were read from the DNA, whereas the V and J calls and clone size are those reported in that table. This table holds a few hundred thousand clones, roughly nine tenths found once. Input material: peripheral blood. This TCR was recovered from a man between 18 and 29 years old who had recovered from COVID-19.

Here the CDR3 reads CASSLGQASGTGELFF. In nucleotides, the CDR3 is TGCGCCAGCAGCTTGGGACAGGCCTCGGGAACCGGGGAGCTGTTTTTT. This chain connects TRBV5-1 to TRBJ2-2; weak D call: TRBD1 (6 bases). With 0 bases removed from V and 5 bases from J, the gap between germline ends came to 14 bases. The CDR3 totals 16 residues. From germline, CDR1 is SGHRS and CDR2 YFSETQ.